What follows are 24 T cell receptor beta chains derived from one specimen sequenced in a study of blood T cell repertoires in COVID-19. Sequencing used immunoSEQ multiplex PCR; TCRdb keeps in-frame clones, though not all of them. Of some 82,000 clones listed, around 80% are singletons. The sample comprised peripheral blood. These receptors originate from a man at least 80 years old with active or convalescent COVID-19.

V and J are TRBV29-1 and TRBJ1-1, with D maybe TRBD1 (6 bases). Trimming took 4 bases from V and 0 from J, leaving 9 bases between them. Germline V gene sequence: CDR1 SQVTM, CDR2 ANQGSEA. The length of the CDR3 is 13 residues. The CDR3, as DNA: TGCAGCGTTGTTGGGGGCATGAACACTGAAGCTTTCTTT. Its translation: CSVVGGMNTEAFF.

This chain connects TRBV28 to TRBJ2-7, with D possibly matching TRBD1 (6 bases). The V gene's germline CDR1 is MDHEN and CDR2 SYDVKM. V gave up 7 bases and J gave up 2 bases, with 12 bases separating them. This CDR3 contains 13 residues. The CDR3 DNA reads as TGTGCCAGCATGGGGGCCCCAGCCTACGAGCAGTACTTC. Translation: CASMGAPAYEQYF.

The rearrangement joins TRBV5-1 to TRBJ2-7, with unresolved D. V was pared by 0 bases and J by 4 bases, with 8 bases between. The CDR3 covers 13 residues. The germline V gene encodes CDR1 SGHRS and CDR2 YFSETQ. The CDR3 is CASSLVGTYEQYF. The DNA of the CDR3 is TGCGCCAGCAGCTTGGTGGGCACGTACGAGCAGTACTTC.

The rearrangement uses TRBV14 and TRBJ1-1, with a tentative D call TRBD1 (6 bases). Germline-derived CDR1 and CDR2 are SGHDN and FVKESK. This CDR3 is built from 14 residues. V lost 3 bases to trimming and J lost 4 bases, with 12 bases between them. The CDR3 spells CASSQGAKGTEAFF. In nucleotides, the CDR3 is TGTGCCAGCAGCCAGGGGGCAAAGGGCACTGAAGCTTTCTTT.

The chain carries TRBV10-3 and TRBJ2-1, with TRBD1 identical over 9 bases. This CDR3 is 15 amino acids long. The V gene end was trimmed by 4 bases and the J gene end by 7 bases; junction bases not matched to a gene: 8. In germline, CDR1 is ENHRY, CDR2 SYGVKD. The CDR3 here is CAISATGGERNEQFF. The CDR3 DNA sequence: TGTGCCATCAGTGCTACAGGGGGCGAACGGAATGAGCAGTTCTTC.

This sequence joins TRBV20-1 and TRBJ2-1, with D tentatively TRBD2 (6 bases). CDR3 length: 11 residues. CDR1 and CDR2 (germline): DFQATT, SNEGSKA (reference sequence). Trimming took 6 bases from V and 15 from J, leaving 18 bases between them. CDR3 region: CSANPGLGWFF. CDR3 in DNA: TGCAGTGCGAATCCGGGACTCGGGTGGTTCTTC.

This chain links TRBV9 with TRBJ1-2; no firm D call. CDR3 size: 15 residues. Between the trimmed V and J ends, which lost 0 bases and 1 base, there was a span of 10 bases. Germline loops: CDR1 SGDLS, CDR2 YYNGEE. In nucleotides, the CDR3 is TGTGCCAGCAGCGTAGACCCAGCGGGTAACTATGGCTACACCTTC. Translated: CASSVDPAGNYGYTF.

The rearrangement uses TRBV27 and TRBJ2-2; TRBD2 matches 11 bases. V trimming: 5 bases; J trimming: 7 bases; junction bases outside the gene matches: 15. The CDR3 has 18 amino acids. Per the germline V gene, CDR1 is MNHEY and CDR2 is SMNVEV (reference sequence). The chain's CDR3 is CASSANLGLAGGVGELFF. DNA for the CDR3: TGTGCCAGCAGTGCAAACCTAGGGCTAGCGGGAGGAGTCGGGGAGCTGTTTTTT.

The chain is built from TRBV6-5 and TRBJ2-1; 8 nucleotides match TRBD2. V trimming: 5 bases; J trimming: 5 bases; junction bases outside the gene matches: 8. This CDR3 contains 15 residues. Germline CDR1 reads MNHEY; CDR2 reads SVGAGI. The CDR3 DNA reads TGTGCCAGCAGTACCGGGGGACTAGGGAACAATGAGCAGTTCTTC. Its translation: CASSTGGLGNNEQFF.

This clone came up once. The V gene is TRBV4-2, the J gene TRBJ2-4, with a weak D call TRBD1 (5 bases). CDR3 length equals 16 residues. Germline assignment: CDR1 LGHNA and CDR2 YNFKEQ. The V end lost 4 bases, the J end lost 0 bases, and 13 bases lay between the germline ends. For the CDR3, the DNA is TGTGCCAGCAGCCCTTTGACAGTACTAGCCAAAAACATTCAGTACTTC. It yields the protein CASSPLTVLAKNIQYF.

The chain links TRBV13 to TRBJ2-1; D call uncertain. The V gene's germline CDR1 is PRHDT and CDR2 FYEKMQ (reference sequence). V lost 0 bases and J 1 base, leaving 7 bases between the germline ends. The CDR3 sequence is 15 residues long. CDR3: CASSLGAYSYNEQFF. DNA of the CDR3: TGTGCCAGCAGCTTAGGTGCCTATTCCTACAATGAGCAGTTCTTC.

The chain links TRBV12-3 or TRBV12-4 to TRBJ2-5; weak D call: TRBD1 (5 bases). This CDR3 contains 13 residues. V was trimmed by 5 bases and J by 0 bases, leaving 7 bases between them. The CDR3, as DNA: TGTGCCAGCAGTCGACAGTACCAAGAGACCCAGTACTTC. Protein product: CASSRQYQETQYF.

The genes are TRBV6-2 or TRBV6-3 and TRBJ2-7, with 8 positions matching TRBD2. Trimming took 6 bases from V and 0 from J; bases not matched to a gene: 10. The CDR3 runs to 16 residues. Germline-derived CDR1 and CDR2 are MNHEY and SVGEGT. DNA for the CDR3: TGTGCCAGCAGCCTATCCGGGACTAGGAGCTCCTACGAGCAGTACTTC. Encoded protein: CASSLSGTRSSYEQYF.

The J gene is TRBJ1-3, the V gene TRBV28, with D possibly TRBD1 on 5 matching bases. Per germline, CDR1 MDHEN and CDR2 SYDVKM. Between the trimmed V and J ends, which lost 4 bases and 4 bases, there was a span of 17 bases. There are 16 residues in the CDR3. The DNA of the CDR3 is TGTGCCAGCAGTTCGACAACTGGGACTCTCGGAAACACCATATATTTT. Amino acid sequence: CASSSTTGTLGNTIYF. Filled out from reference TRBV28 and TRBJ1-3, the complete variable domain reads DVKVTQSSRYLVKRTGEKVFLECVQDMDHENMFWYRQDPGLGLRLIYFSYDVKMKEKGDIPEGYSVSREKKERFSLILESASTNQTSMYLCASSSTTGTLGNTIYFGEGSWLTVV.

The genes are TRBV10-3 and TRBJ1-2, with D unresolved. Germline V lookup: CDR1 ENHRY, CDR2 SYGVKD. The CDR3 has 15 residues. The V gene lost 4 bases and the J gene lost 6 bases, with 18 bases spanning the gap. The CDR3 bases are TGTGCCATCAGTGGTGGGTCACGGGGAGATCATGGCTACACCTTC. This codes for CAISGGSRGDHGYTF.

This rearrangement joins TRBV19 to TRBJ1-5; 8 bases agree with TRBD1. The CDR3 sequence is 14 residues long. V dropped 3 bases and J dropped 7; count of bases not matched to a gene: 5. CDR1 is LNHDA and CDR2 is SQIVND in the germline V gene (reference sequence). As DNA, the CDR3 is TGTGCCAGTAGTATCTTAAGGGACAGGCAGCCCCAGCATTTT. Translating it yields CASSILRDRQPQHF.

This chain uses TRBV5-1 with TRBJ1-2, with a weak D call TRBD1 (6 bases). Germline assignment: CDR1 SGHRS and CDR2 YFSETQ. This CDR3 region has 15 residues. The V and J ends lost 0 bases and 6 bases respectively, with 15 bases between them. CDR3 coding DNA: TGCGCCAGCAGCTTGGCCAGTCAGGGGAACCATGGCTACACCTTC. This sequence encodes CASSLASQGNHGYTF.

The chain has TRBV19 and TRBJ1-2; 7 bases line up with TRBD1. The CDR3 consists of 16 residues. J gave up 4 bases and V 4 bases, and 12 bases lay outside the gene matches. CDR1 is LNHDA, CDR2 SQIVND, per germline (reference sequence). The CDR3 coding sequence is TGTGCCAGTAGTACCCATCCGACAGGGCTGAGCTATGGCTACACCTTC. Protein sequence: CASSTHPTGLSYGYTF.

J is TRBJ1-4 and V is TRBV7-2; no definite D call. The V end lost 1 base, the J end lost 0 bases, and 6 bases lay between the germline ends. Germline CDR1 reads SGHTA; CDR2 reads FQGNSA. CDR3 length: 15 residues. Here the CDR3 DNA reads TGTGCCAGCAGCTTAGTCGGTACAACTAATGAAAAACTGTTTTTT. It is translated as CASSLVGTTNEKLFF.

The chain couples TRBV5-5 to TRBJ2-3; tentative D call: TRBD2 (5 bases). From germline, CDR1 is SGHKS and CDR2 YYEKEE (reference sequence). The CDR3 is 14 residues long. V was clipped by 4 bases and J by 6 bases, with 15 bases between them. The CDR3 nucleotides are TGTGCCAGCAGCCCGGGGTTGGCTATGGATACGCAGTATTTT. Translated, it gives CASSPGLAMDTQYF. Supplemented by reference TRBV5-5 and TRBJ2-3, the full variable domain reads DAGVTQSPTHLIKTRGQQVTLRCSPISGHKSVSWYQQVLGQGPQFIFQYYEKEERGRGNFPDRFSARQFPNYSSELNVNALLLGDSALYLCASSPGLAMDTQYFGPGTRLTVL.

V gene TRBV19 combines with J gene TRBJ1-3, with D possibly being TRBD1 (5 bases). The CDR3 consists of 13 residues. Trimming shortened V by 10 bases and J by 4 bases, and 14 bases separated the two germline ends. CDR1 and CDR2 from the germline V gene are LNHDA and SQIVND (reference sequence). CDR3 DNA sequence: TGTGCCACCTCCGGGACTGGGGGAAACACCATATATTTT. It is translated as CATSGTGGNTIYF.

The chain combines TRBV28 with TRBJ1-1, with 7 bases aligning to TRBD1. Trimming removed 8 bases from V and 1 base from J; junction bases left unmatched: 4. CDR1 is MDHEN, CDR2 SYDVKM, per germline. CDR3 length: 13 residues. The CDR3, as DNA: TGTGCCAGCGTGAGGGGGCGGAACACTGAAGCTTTCTTT. The encoded protein is CASVRGRNTEAFF.

This clone was seen just once. This chain links TRBV28 with TRBJ1-2, with 7 nucleotides matching TRBD1. V gave up 1 base and J gave up 8 bases; unmatched junction bases: 7. The CDR3 has 14 residues. The germline V gene has CDR1 MDHEN and CDR2 SYDVKM. The CDR3 protein is CASSLSAGGKGYTF. CDR3 bases: TGTGCCAGCAGTTTATCGGCAGGGGGGAAGGGCTACACCTTC.

This chain connects TRBV9 to TRBJ1-1, with D possibly TRBD1 on 6 matching bases. Deletions cut 4 bases from V and 1 base from J, with 14 bases between. This CDR3 has 15 residues. Germline loops: CDR1 SGDLS, CDR2 YYNGEE. The CDR3 protein is CASSPTGQQNTEAFF. DNA for the CDR3: TGTGCCAGCAGCCCCACTGGACAGCAGAACACTGAAGCTTTCTTT.